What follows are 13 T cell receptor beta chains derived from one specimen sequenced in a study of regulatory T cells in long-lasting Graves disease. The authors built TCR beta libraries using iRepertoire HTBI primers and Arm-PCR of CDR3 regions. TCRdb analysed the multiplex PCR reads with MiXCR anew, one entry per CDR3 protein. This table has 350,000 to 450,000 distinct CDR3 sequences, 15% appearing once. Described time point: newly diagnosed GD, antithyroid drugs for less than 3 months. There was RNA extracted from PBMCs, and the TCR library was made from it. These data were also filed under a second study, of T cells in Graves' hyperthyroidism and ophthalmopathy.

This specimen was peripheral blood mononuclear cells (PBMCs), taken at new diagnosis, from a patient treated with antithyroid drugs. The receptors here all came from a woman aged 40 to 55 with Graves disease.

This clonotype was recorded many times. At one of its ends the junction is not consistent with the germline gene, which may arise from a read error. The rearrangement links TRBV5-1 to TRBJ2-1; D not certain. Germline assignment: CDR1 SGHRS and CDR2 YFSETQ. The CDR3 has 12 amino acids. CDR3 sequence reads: CASRGGNNEQFF. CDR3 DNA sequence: TGTGCCAGCAGAGGCGGAAACAATGAGCAGTTCTTC.

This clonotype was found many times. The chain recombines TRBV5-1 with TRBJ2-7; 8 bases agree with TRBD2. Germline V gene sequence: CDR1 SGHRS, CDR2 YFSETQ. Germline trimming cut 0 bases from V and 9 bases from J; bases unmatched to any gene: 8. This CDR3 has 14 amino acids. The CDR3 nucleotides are TGCGCCAGCAGCTTGGATAGCGGGGTCGTAGGGCAGTACTTC. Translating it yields CASSLDSGVVGQYF. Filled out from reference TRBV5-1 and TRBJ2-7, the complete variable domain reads KAGVTQTPRYLIKTRGQQVTLSCSPISGHRSVSWYQQTPGQGLQFLFEYFSETQRNKGNFPGRFSGRQFSNSRSEMNVSTLELGDSALYLCASSLDSGVVGQYFGPGTRLTVT.

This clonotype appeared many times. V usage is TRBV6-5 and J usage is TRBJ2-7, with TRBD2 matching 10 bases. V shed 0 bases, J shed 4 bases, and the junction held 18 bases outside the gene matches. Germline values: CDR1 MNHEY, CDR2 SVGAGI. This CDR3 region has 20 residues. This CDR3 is CASSYSSAGGPWMGDYEQYF. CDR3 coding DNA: TGTGCCAGCAGTTACTCATCAGCGGGAGGGCCTTGGATGGGTGATTACGAGCAGTACTTC.

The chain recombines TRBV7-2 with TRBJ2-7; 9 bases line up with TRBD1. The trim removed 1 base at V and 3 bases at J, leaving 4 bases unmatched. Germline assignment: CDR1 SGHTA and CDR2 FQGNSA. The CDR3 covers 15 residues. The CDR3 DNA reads TGTGCCAGCAGCTTAGGGGGGACAGGGTACTACGAGCAGTACTTC. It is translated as CASSLGGTGYYEQYF.

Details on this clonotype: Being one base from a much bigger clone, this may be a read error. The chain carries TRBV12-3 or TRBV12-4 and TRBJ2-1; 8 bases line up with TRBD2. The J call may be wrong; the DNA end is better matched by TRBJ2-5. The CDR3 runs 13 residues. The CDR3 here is CASRLADQKTQYF. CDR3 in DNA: TGTGCCAGCAGACTAGCGGATCAAAAGACCCAGTACTTC.

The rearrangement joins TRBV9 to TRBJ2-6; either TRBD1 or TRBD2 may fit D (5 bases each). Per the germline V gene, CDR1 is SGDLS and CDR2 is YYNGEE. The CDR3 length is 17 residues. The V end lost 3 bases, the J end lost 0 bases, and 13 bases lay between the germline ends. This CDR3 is CASSGGTVLSGANVLTF. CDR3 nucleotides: TGTGCCAGCAGCGGAGGGACGGTCCTCTCTGGGGCCAACGTCCTGACTTTC.

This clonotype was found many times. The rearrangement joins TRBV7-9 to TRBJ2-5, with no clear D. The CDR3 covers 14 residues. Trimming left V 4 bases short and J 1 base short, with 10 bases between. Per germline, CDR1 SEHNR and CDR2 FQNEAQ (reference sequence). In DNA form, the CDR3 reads TGTGCCAGCAGCTCGGCCCGAATCCAAGAGACCCAGTACTTC. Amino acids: CASSSARIQETQYF.

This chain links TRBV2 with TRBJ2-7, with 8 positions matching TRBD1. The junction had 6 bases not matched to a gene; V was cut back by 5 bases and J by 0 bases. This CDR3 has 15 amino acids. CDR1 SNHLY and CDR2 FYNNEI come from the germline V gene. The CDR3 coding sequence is TGTGCCAGCAGTTCCGGGACAGGTCGCTCCTACGAGCAGTACTTC. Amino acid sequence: CASSSGTGRSYEQYF.

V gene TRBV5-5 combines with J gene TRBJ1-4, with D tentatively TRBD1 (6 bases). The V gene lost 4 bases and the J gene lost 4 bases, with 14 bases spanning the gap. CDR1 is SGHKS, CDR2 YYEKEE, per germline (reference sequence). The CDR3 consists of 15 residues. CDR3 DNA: TGTGCCAGCAGCAAAACAGGGACGAGTAATGAAAAACTGTTTTTT. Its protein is CASSKTGTSNEKLFF.

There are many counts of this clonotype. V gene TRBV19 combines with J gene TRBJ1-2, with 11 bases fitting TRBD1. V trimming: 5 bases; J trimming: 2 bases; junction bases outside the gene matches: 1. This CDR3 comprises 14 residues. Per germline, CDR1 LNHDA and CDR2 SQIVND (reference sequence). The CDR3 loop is CASSRDRGNYGYTF. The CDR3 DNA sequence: TGTGCCAGTAGTCGGGACAGGGGGAACTATGGCTACACCTTC. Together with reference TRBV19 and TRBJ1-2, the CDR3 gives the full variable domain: DGGITQSPKYLFRKEGQNVTLSCEQNLNHDAMYWYRQDPGQGLRLIYYSQIVNDFQKGDIAEGYSVSREKKESFPLTVTSAQKNPTAFYLCASSRDRGNYGYTFGSGTRLTVV.

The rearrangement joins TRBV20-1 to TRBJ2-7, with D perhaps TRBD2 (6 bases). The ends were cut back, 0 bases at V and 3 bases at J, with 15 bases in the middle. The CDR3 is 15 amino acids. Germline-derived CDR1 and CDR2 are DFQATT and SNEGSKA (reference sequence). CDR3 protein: CSAREIADPIYEQYF. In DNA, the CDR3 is TGCAGTGCTAGAGAGATAGCGGACCCCATCTACGAGCAGTACTTC.

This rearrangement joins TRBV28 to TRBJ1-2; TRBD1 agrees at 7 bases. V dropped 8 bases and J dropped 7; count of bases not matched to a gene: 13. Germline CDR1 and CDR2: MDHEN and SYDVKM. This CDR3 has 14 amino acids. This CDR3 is CASSFLQGFSGYTF. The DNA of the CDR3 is TGTGCCAGCTCTTTTCTACAGGGGTTTAGTGGCTACACCTTC.

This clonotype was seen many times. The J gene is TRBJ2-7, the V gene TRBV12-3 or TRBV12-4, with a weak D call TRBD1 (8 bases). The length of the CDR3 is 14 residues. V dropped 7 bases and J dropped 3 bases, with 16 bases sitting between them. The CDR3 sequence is CASTTGGGYYEQYF. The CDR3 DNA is TGTGCCAGCACTACAGGGGGGGGTTACTACGAGCAGTACTTC.